The clone carrying this T cell receptor beta chain was seen a handful of times. This sample stems from a study of blood T cells in healthy people across ages. Germline CDR1 reads ENHRY; CDR2 reads SYGVKD. V was clipped by 2 bases and J by 4 bases; unmatched bases: 4. The CDR3 covers 16 residues. With a J-beta primer mix and a sample-barcoded 5' primer, a second PCR ran 7 to 11 cycles. MiXCR was run by TCRdb on the 5' RACE reads, yielding one entry per CDR3 protein. The top ten clones hold under 8.5% of a sample with over 1,300,000 distinct CDR3 sequences, almost 60% of them seen once. Sequenced input: blood. This chain connects TRBV10-3 to TRBJ2-1, with 11 bases that match TRBD2. This sequence originates from a young man in good health. CDR3 in amino acids: CAISEPLAGGYNEQFF. CDR3 bases: TGTGCCATCAGTGAGCCCCTAGCGGGGGGATACAATGAGCAGTTCTTC.